Detailed here is one T cell receptor beta chain. A much more abundant neighbour one base away suggests this may be a read error. This sample was included in a study of blood T cells in healthy people across ages. The use of a sample-barcoded 5' primer and a J-beta primer mix characterized a second PCR of roughly 6 to 11 cycles. A template-switch adaptor containing 12 random nucleotides labeled each cDNA molecule. Using its own MiXCR run on the 5' RACE reads, TCRdb lists one record per CDR3 protein. The sample carries about 1 million distinct CDR3 sequences, around 43% recorded once. The CDR3 contains 12 residues. Germline-derived CDR1 and CDR2 are SGHRS and YFSETQ.

The sample was blood. The sequence came from a woman aged 60 to 75 in good health. This rearrangement joins TRBV5-1 to TRBJ2-5; D ambiguous. CDR3 residues: CASSLSQESQYF. The CDR3 coding sequence is TGCGCCAGCAGCTTGAGCCAAGAGTCCCAGTACTTC.